This entry features one T cell receptor (beta chain) sequence. Trimming took off 5 bases at V and 7 bases at J, with 11 bases between the two ends. CDR1 SGHVS and CDR2 FQNEAQ come from the germline V gene. The CDR3 has 12 amino acids. This entry is derived from a study of Ad26.COV2.S vaccination and SARS-CoV-2 variants. Sequencing used immunoSEQ multiplex PCR; TCRdb keeps in-frame clones, though not all of them. The data show more than 300,000 clones, around four fifths seen once. The treatment here: 15 to 20 received Ad26.COV2.S at low or high dose, single or two shots; 5 received placebo; per-sample allocation not given. It was on day 63 after the first vaccine or placebo injection that samples were taken.

This specimen consisted of peripheral blood, obtained in a trial of Ad26.COV2.S vaccine versus placebo. The sequence was collected from a person aged 18-60 years who received the Ad26.COV2.S COVID-19 vaccine or a placebo. V is TRBV7-8 and J is TRBJ1-1, with D unclear. The CDR3 region has the DNA TGTGCCAGCAGCCGGACGGACGGTGAAGCTTTCTTT. This codes for CASSRTDGEAFF.